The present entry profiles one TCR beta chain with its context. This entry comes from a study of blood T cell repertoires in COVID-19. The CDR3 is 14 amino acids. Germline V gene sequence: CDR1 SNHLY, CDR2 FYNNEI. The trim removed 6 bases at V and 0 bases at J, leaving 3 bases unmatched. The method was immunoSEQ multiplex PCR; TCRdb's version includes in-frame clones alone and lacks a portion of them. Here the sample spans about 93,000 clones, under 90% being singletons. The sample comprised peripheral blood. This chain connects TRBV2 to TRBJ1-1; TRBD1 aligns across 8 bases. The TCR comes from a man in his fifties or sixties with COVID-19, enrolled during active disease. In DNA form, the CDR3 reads TGTGCCAGCAGGGGACAGGATCTGAACACTGAAGCTTTCTTT. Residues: CASRGQDLNTEAFF.